The source of this T cell receptor (beta chain) is a study of neurological immune-mediated disorders. Study-wide points: Private repertoires in all groups were suggested by the absence of shared CDR3 amino acid sequences among expanded clones across subjects.

Using its own MiXCR run on the 5' RACE reads, TCRdb lists one record per CDR3 protein. The sample consists of about 46,000 distinct CDR3 sequences, 2.5% to 3.5% of them appearing once. The V segment lost 7 bases and the J segment 10 bases; nucleotides outside the gene matches: 13. Germline CDR1 is MNHNS and CDR2 is SASEGT. The CDR3 consists of 15 residues. This clonotype was recorded many times. What it binds is unknown. This chain joins TRBV6-1 and TRBJ2-1, with 10 nucleotides matching TRBD1. The sequenced sample consisted of PBMCs. The TCR sequence derives from a woman between 45 and 65 years old with multiple sclerosis. CDR3 sequence (DNA): TGTGCCAGCACCCGGGGACAGGGGATCGGCAGAGAGCAGTTCTTC. Amino acids: CASTRGQGIGREQFF.